This TCR beta chain was obtained from a study of early T cells in non-severe SARS-CoV-2 infection. Study as a whole: Bulk RNA from unsorted whole blood was sequenced; chains were unpaired. Whole-study findings and limits: Matches to VDJdb favored anti-spike CD8 responses and missed private and CD4 specificities.

Regarding this clonotype: Its antigen is undetermined.

Germline V gene lookup returns CDR1 SGHTA and CDR2 FQGNSA. V gave up 4 bases and J gave up 2 bases, with 6 bases separating them. The CDR3 runs 13 residues. Individual cDNA molecules were tagged with unique molecular identifiers, the study reported. One entry per CDR3 protein, called by TCRdb with MiXCR from the 5' RACE reads. The repertoire holds about 58,000 distinct CDR3 sequences, with about 13% as singletons. V and J are TRBV7-2 and TRBJ1-5; D is ambiguous. This sequence was found in an adult who was a healthcare worker with PCR-confirmed SARS-CoV-2 infection or an uninfected control (not recorded which). Input material: whole blood. As DNA, the CDR3 is TGTGCCAGCAGCTCCCCGGGCAATCAGCCCCAGCATTTT. Protein: CASSSPGNQPQHF.